The 27 T cell receptor beta chains presented below share a single source sample, sequenced in a study of CD4 and CD8 cells across lung adenocarcinoma regions. TCRdb fed the PCR reads into MiXCR, producing one record per CDR3 protein. The table records 13,000 to 15,000 distinct CDR3 sequences, 35% to 55% of them present only once. Sample: CD4+ T cells from the center of a lung tumor. All receptors derive from a male donor with lung adenocarcinoma. The CD4 and CD8 labels of this study may be unreliable.

By share, this clonotype ranks as large. CDR3 amino acids: CASSDQGLVYNEQFF. CDR3 DNA: TGTGCCAGCAGTGATCAGGGACTAGTATACAATGAGCAGTTCTTC. The genes are TRBV6-1 and TRBJ2-1; 8 positions match TRBD2. With 3 bases clipped from V and 4 bases from J, the junction kept 5 bases outside the gene matches. The CDR3 totals 15 residues. Per the germline V gene, CDR1 is MNHNS and CDR2 is SASEGT.

This rearrangement joins TRBV12-3 or TRBV12-4 to TRBJ2-3; D call uncertain. The CDR3 contains 13 residues. V was shortened by 5 bases and J by 6 bases, with 12 bases between the two germline ends. CDR3 nucleotides: TGTGCCAGCAGTCTTACCTATAAGGATACGCAGTATTTT. It is translated as CASSLTYKDTQYF.

This clonotype has a count of ten or more. V is TRBV11-2 and J is TRBJ1-1; no definite D call. Germline V CDR1 and CDR2: SGHAT, FQNNGV. V was shortened by 3 bases and J by 0 bases, with 8 bases between the two germline ends. The CDR3 has 14 residues. The CDR3 bases are TGTGCCAGCAGCTTTCCGCCCATGAACACTGAAGCTTTCTTT. It translates to CASSFPPMNTEAFF.

There are many counts of this clonotype. This chain connects TRBV6-5 to TRBJ1-1; a weak D match, TRBD1 (5 bases). The germline V gene encodes CDR1 MNHEY and CDR2 SVGAGI. The V end lost 7 bases, the J end lost 1 base, and 13 bases lay between the germline ends. The CDR3 has 14 residues. CDR3 coding DNA: TGTGCCAGCACCCTGCAGGGAAAGAACACTGAAGCTTTCTTT. Amino acids: CASTLQGKNTEAFF.

This clonotype occurred once. The gene calls are TRBV27 and TRBJ2-5; D is tentatively TRBD1 or TRBD2 (6 bases each). The germline V and J ends were trimmed by 11 bases and 0 bases, with 19 bases remaining between them. CDR1 and CDR2 (germline): MNHEY, SMNVEV (reference sequence). The CDR3 runs to 15 residues. In DNA form, the CDR3 reads TGTGCCGGGGGGACCGGGGGCCGTGACCAAGAGACCCAGTACTTC. Its protein is CAGGTGGRDQETQYF.

This sequence joins TRBV6-1 and TRBJ2-4, with 11 bases matching TRBD2. TRBJ2-1 matches the DNA end more closely, so the J call is doubtful. Germline CDR1 reads MNHNS; CDR2 reads SASEGT. This CDR3 region has 16 residues. CDR3 amino acids: CASSKISGRAKNEQFF. Here the CDR3 DNA reads TGTGCCAGCAGTAAAATTAGCGGGAGGGCCAAAAATGAGCAGTTCTTC.

This sequence joins TRBV20-1 and TRBJ2-1; 16 bases fit TRBD2. Trimming at V came to 1 base and at J to 9 bases, leaving 3 bases not matched to a gene. This CDR3 is built from 15 residues. Germline V gives CDR1 DFQATT, CDR2 SNEGSKA (reference sequence). The CDR3 is CSARGGLAGGGEQFF. Here the CDR3 DNA reads TGCAGTGCTAGAGGGGGACTAGCGGGAGGGGGTGAGCAGTTCTTC.

This chain links TRBV6-5 with TRBJ2-4; D is perhaps TRBD2 (5 bases). The end of the DNA fits TRBJ2-5 better, so the J call may be wrong. The germline V gene has CDR1 MNHEY and CDR2 SVGAGI. The CDR3 sequence is 15 residues long. CDR3 amino acids: CASSYSAQLGQTQYF. For the CDR3, the DNA is TGTGCCAGCAGTTACTCGGCCCAACTAGGTCAGACCCAGTACTTC.

J is TRBJ2-3 and V is TRBV6-5; D gene ambiguous. The V and J ends lost 6 bases and 4 bases respectively, with 11 bases between them. The CDR3 spans 13 residues. Germline V gene data show CDR1 as MNHEY and CDR2 as SVGAGI. The CDR3: CASRLSLPDTQYF. The CDR3 DNA reads TGTGCCAGCAGATTATCCCTCCCAGATACGCAGTATTTT.

The sample holds a few counts of this clonotype. This sequence joins TRBV28 and TRBJ2-1, with D possibly called TRBD1 or TRBD2 (5 bases each). CDR1 and CDR2 from the germline V gene are MDHEN and SYDVKM. The CDR3 is made up of 13 amino acids. Trimming left V 4 bases short and J 6 bases short, with 10 bases between. CDR3 sequence reads: CASSSGPRNEQFF. CDR3 DNA: TGTGCCAGCAGTTCGGGACCTCGCAATGAGCAGTTCTTC.

The rearrangement joins TRBV6-1 to TRBJ2-7; D is undetermined. The J call could be wrong; TRBJ2-5 is a better fit for the DNA end. CDR3 length equals 14 residues. Germline lookup yields CDR1 MNHNS and CDR2 SASEGT. CDR3 amino acids: CASSVSWGQETQYF. In DNA form, the CDR3 reads TGTGCCAGCAGTGTTTCATGGGGCCAAGAGACCCAGTACTTC.

The table lists this clonotype with many counts. V and J are TRBV7-6 and TRBJ1-4, with 7 bases aligning to TRBD1. The germline gives CDR1 SGHVS, CDR2 FNYEAQ. V dropped 4 bases and J dropped 12; count of bases not matched to a gene: 5. CDR3 length equals 12 residues. The CDR3 DNA follows: TGTGCCAGCAGCTCAAACAGGGGTGAACTGTTTTTT. Translating gives CASSSNRGELFF.

The genes are TRBV10-1 and TRBJ2-7; the D gene is possibly TRBD1 (7 bases). The germline CDR1 and CDR2 sequences are WNHNN and SYGVQD (reference sequence). Between the trimmed V and J ends, which lost 0 bases and 7 bases, there was a span of 13 bases. The CDR3 spans 14 residues. The CDR3 DNA sequence: TGCGCCAGCAGTGAGTCAGGACAGGCGGGAGAGCAGTACTTC. This gives the protein CASSESGQAGEQYF.

This clonotype was recorded a few times. This chain links TRBV3-1 with TRBJ2-3; maybe TRBD2 (6 bases). Germline-derived CDR1 and CDR2 are LGHDT and YNNKEL (reference sequence). V lost 3 bases, J lost 0 bases, and 19 bases lay in between. CDR3 length: 18 amino acids. CDR3 DNA: TGTGCCAGCAGCCAGAGGAGGCCCGACGGGACTAGCACAGATACGCAGTATTTT. As protein: CASSQRRPDGTSTDTQYF.

At least ten counts were recorded for this clonotype. The genes are TRBV10-2 and TRBJ1-1; weak D call: TRBD1 (5 bases). This CDR3 has 13 amino acids. Trimming removed 7 bases from V and 6 bases from J, with 15 bases in between. Germline CDR1 is WSHSY and CDR2 is SAAADI. The CDR3 DNA follows: TGCGCCAGCAAGGGAAGGGGCTTCGCTGAAGCTTTCTTT. Protein: CASKGRGFAEAFF.

The chain links TRBV6-1 to TRBJ2-3; 9 bases fit TRBD2. V lost 7 bases to trimming and J lost 14 bases; unmatched junction nucleotides: 19. Germline values: CDR1 MNHNS, CDR2 SASEGT. The CDR3 extends over 15 amino acids. The CDR3 sequence: CASITWAGGFEALYF. The CDR3 DNA reads as TGTGCCAGCATAACATGGGCGGGAGGGTTTGAGGCGCTGTATTTT.

The V call is TRBV12-3 or TRBV12-4, the J call TRBJ2-1; 7 nucleotides agree with TRBD1. This CDR3 is built from 15 residues. V was clipped by 5 bases and J by 4 bases; unmatched bases: 8. The CDR3 DNA follows: TGTGCCAGCAGTAAGGGACAGCGGATATACAATGAGCAGTTCTTC. Translating it yields CASSKGQRIYNEQFF.

Turning to this clonotype: A junction end diverges from the germline sequence, so it may reflect a read error. The V call is TRBV27, the J call TRBJ2-3; D possibly matches TRBD1 or TRBD2 (6 bases each). The CDR3 contains 15 residues. The V gene's germline CDR1 is MNHEY and CDR2 SMNVEV (reference sequence). The CDR3 sequence is CAGGSGGRDQDTQYF. CDR3 coding DNA: TGTGCCGGGGGGTCCGGGGGCCGGGACCAGGATACGCAGTATTTC.

The rearrangement links TRBV7-3 to TRBJ2-1, with D perhaps being TRBD1 or TRBD2 (5 bases each). The J call is doubtful: the DNA matches TRBJ2-5 better. Germline values: CDR1 SGHTA, CDR2 FQGTGA. The CDR3 extends over 15 amino acids. For the CDR3, the DNA is TGTGCCAGCTCCCCGGTGGGGGTTTTAGGAGAGACCCAGTACTTC. As protein: CASSPVGVLGETQYF.

The gene calls are TRBV6-1 and TRBJ2-1, with D possibly being TRBD1 (6 bases). This CDR3 has 13 amino acids. With 5 bases removed from V and 12 bases from J, the gap between germline ends came to 17 bases. Looked up from germline, CDR1 is MNHNS and CDR2 is SASEGT. CDR3 loop: CASSIIRTETQFF. CDR3 bases: TGTGCCAGCAGTATCATACGGACAGAAACGCAGTTCTTC.

This chain uses TRBV6-1 with TRBJ2-5, with D possibly being TRBD1 (7 bases). Germline V gene data show CDR1 as MNHNS and CDR2 as SASEGT. The CDR3 is 18 amino acids. V shed 4 bases and J shed 11 bases, with 32 bases lying between them. CDR3 region: CASSGRRGRGRDQDTQYF. The CDR3 DNA sequence: TGTGCCAGCAGTGGAAGGAGGGGGCGGGGCCGAGACCAAGACACTCAGTACTTC.

This chain connects TRBV4-2 to TRBJ1-6; a weak D match, TRBD1 (6 bases). From germline, CDR1 is LGHNA and CDR2 YNFKEQ. Trimming left V 3 bases short and J 5 bases short, with 11 bases between. The CDR3 runs 15 residues. This CDR3 is CASSHDRRDNSPLHF. The CDR3 DNA reads as TGTGCCAGCAGCCACGACAGGCGGGATAATTCACCCCTCCACTTT.

The rearrangement joins TRBV12-3 or TRBV12-4 to TRBJ2-3; no clear D gene. This CDR3 has 15 amino acids. V lost 4 bases to trimming and J lost 1 base, with 12 bases between them. The CDR3 DNA reads TGTGCCAGCAGTTCAGTTACGGGCGGCACAGATACGCAGTATTTT. Translation: CASSSVTGGTDTQYF.

V is TRBV10-1 and J is TRBJ2-3, with a weak D call TRBD2 (7 bases). This CDR3 contains 14 residues. CDR1 and CDR2 (germline): WNHNN, SYGVQD (reference sequence). In nucleotides, the CDR3 is TGCGCGACCTCGGGGGGCGGGGCCGTAGATACGCAGTATTTT. It is translated as CATSGGGAVDTQYF.

This chain links TRBV27 with TRBJ2-1; either TRBD1 or TRBD2 may supply D (5 bases each). The closer fit of TRBJ2-7 to the DNA end suggests the J call may be wrong. Germline values: CDR1 MNHEY, CDR2 SMNVEV (reference sequence). The CDR3 runs to 16 residues. CDR3 bases: TGTGCCAGCAGTTTAGGTGAGGGGTACGCCAAAAACGAGCAGTACTTC. It codes for CASSLGEGYAKNEQYF.

This rearrangement joins TRBV6-1 to TRBJ2-3, with TRBD2 as a possible D gene (5 bases). The CDR3 contains 15 residues. V lost 9 bases and J 10 bases, leaving 26 bases between the germline ends. The germline gives CDR1 MNHNS, CDR2 SASEGT. DNA of the CDR3: TGTGCCAGGAGCCTCCAGGCTGGAAGCACCGGGGCGCAGTATTTT. It codes for CARSLQAGSTGAQYF.

The chain links TRBV6-1 to TRBJ2-1, with D perhaps matching TRBD1 or TRBD2 (5 bases each). The J call is in doubt because the DNA end fits TRBJ2-7 better. The V gene's germline CDR1 is MNHNS and CDR2 SASEGT. CDR3 length equals 14 residues. CDR3 sequence reads: CASSGRDPLYEQYF. The CDR3 DNA sequence: TGTGCCAGCAGTGGTCGGGACCCCCTCTACGAGCAGTACTTC.